This paragraph covers one TCR beta chain sequence. As yet, its antigen is unknown. This specimen comes from a study of cytomegalovirus exposure and HLA in healthy donors. Study-wide results and caveats: Data from an earlier analysis indicated that most TCR beta V segments were productive either about 87% or about 30% of the time.

From germline, CDR1 is MNHNY and CDR2 SVGAGI (reference sequence). The V and J ends lost 6 bases and 0 bases respectively, with 6 bases between them. This CDR3 has 13 residues. Both 60 Vbeta primers and 13 Jbeta primers went into the PCR. In the original analysis: An analysis that came later counted some 81 million unique TCR beta chains, around 10 million shared. Assay used: immunoSEQ multiplex PCR; TCRdb lists only in-frame clones, some missing. V and J calls and clone size are as listed in that table; D and trimming were resolved from the DNA. The sample has some 95,000 clones; around 71% are singletons.

The chain carries TRBV6-6 and TRBJ1-3; D is unclear. This sequence originates from a man aged 25-40 years in good health and CMV-seronegative. Material for sequencing was PBMCs. The CDR3 sequence: CASSYTSGNTIYF. The CDR3, as DNA: TGTGCCAGCAGCTATACCTCTGGAAACACCATATATTTT.